A selection of T cell receptor beta chains follows, all from one sample in a study of T cell repertoires in cytomegalovirus infection. Via MiXCR, TCRdb re-called the reads, giving one row per CDR3 protein. The data contain 200,000 to 250,000 distinct CDR3 sequences, roughly 20% of them singletons. The sequenced sample was CD8+ T cells from PBMCs. The receptors derive from a human donor in good health (CMV status not recorded). Some clones in this sample may be carry-over from other donors' samples. Each CDR3 is given with its conserved first and last residue.

TRBJ2-1	TRBV27	CASSLKDRGLNNEQFF
TRBJ2-7	TRBV5-4	CASSIPGQGIYEQYF
TRBJ2-1	TRBV7-9	CASTEGAGVEQFF
TRBJ1-5	TRBV7-8	CASSSAVDNQPQHF
TRBJ1-1	TRBV28	CASSFNRLVTEAFF
TRBJ2-7	TRBV7-2	CASSLAFGSLSYEQYF
TRBJ1-4	TRBV2	CASRDGGASGEKLFF
TRBJ1-6	TRBV25-1	CASSDWTGNSPLHF
TRBJ2-7	TRBV20-1	CSAGQGMTYEQYF
TRBJ2-7	TRBV12-3/TRBV12-4	CASSLEGTGYEQYF
TRBJ1-1	TRBV28	CATSVDPGGTLEAFF
TRBJ2-5	TRBV12-3/TRBV12-4	CASSTWGLQAQETQYF
TRBJ2-5	TRBV5-6	CASSPRQRGGETQYF
TRBJ1-2	TRBV5-1	CASSLATGSGYTF
TRBJ1-5	TRBV12-3/TRBV12-4	CATNTQGLQSQPQHF
TRBJ1-2	TRBV9	CASSVEDRPDGYTF
TRBJ2-1	TRBV20-1	CSAREVGTSGGSYNEQFF
TRBJ2-3	TRBV12-3/TRBV12-4	CASSLGDTSTDTQYF
TRBJ2-7	TRBV7-6	CASSSDRGLNYEQYF
TRBJ2-3	TRBV28	CASTLGGDSTDTQYF
TRBJ1-5	TRBV28	CASRLRTESYSNQPQHF
TRBJ2-1	TRBV9	CASSELTSGDGEQFF
TRBJ2-2	TRBV13	CASSLEGDSNTGELFF
TRBJ2-1	TRBV7-2	CASTVAGAYNEQFF